This is a list of T cell receptor beta chains from one sample in a study of blood T cell repertoires in COVID-19. Libraries were prepared by immunoSEQ multiplex PCR; TCRdb keeps only in-frame clonotypes and omits some of them. Seen here are 150,000 to 200,000 clones, roughly 86% observed once, and the top ten hold around 3.5%. Sample: peripheral blood. These receptors all come from a man in his 70s with acute or convalescent COVID-19. CDR3s include the opening cysteine and the closing phenylalanine or tryptophan. The D gene is left open where the match is weak. The size entry is marked missing in some rows and otherwise reads once, few, many or a size class.

TRBJ2-7 TRBD2 - TRBV9 CASSVGLAGNYEQYF TGTGCCAGCAGCGTAGGACTAGCGGGAAACTACGAGCAGTACTTC
TRBJ2-1 TRBD2 - TRBV18 CASSLGTSGYNEQFF TGTGCCAGCTCACTAGGGACTAGCGGATACAATGAGCAGTTCTTC
TRBJ1-4 TRBD1 - TRBV4-1 CASRGQVTNEKLFF TGCGCCAGCAGGGGACAGGTGACTAATGAAAAACTGTTTTTT
TRBJ2-7 TRBD1 - TRBV7-2 CASSSSRDRFSYEQYF TGTGCCAGCAGCTCGTCCCGGGACAGGTTCTCCTACGAGCAGTACTTC
TRBJ1-5 - - TRBV28 CASRLGGELGPQHF TGTGCCAGCAGATTGGGGGGGGAATTGGGGCCCCAGCATTTT
TRBJ1-1 TRBD1 - TRBV4-1 CASSLGQGGSEAFF TGCGCCAGCAGCCTAGGACAGGGAGGTTCTGAAGCTTTCTTT
TRBJ2-4 - - TRBV5-1 CASSLGTVGDIQYF TGCGCCAGCAGCTTGGGGACAGTGGGAGACATTCAGTACTTC
TRBJ1-1 - - TRBV18 CASSPSGTTNMPEAFF TGTGCCAGCTCACCCTCAGGGACTACGAATATGCCTGAAGCTTTCTTT
TRBJ2-4 - - TRBV15 CATSRGTLAKNIQYF TGTGCCACCAGCAGGGGGACACTAGCCAAAAACATTCAGTACTTC
TRBJ1-5 - once TRBV7-2 CASSLRRLNQPQHF TGTGCCAGCAGCTTGCGCAGACTGAATCAGCCCCAGCATTTT
TRBJ2-5 - - TRBV5-1 CASSLAALGETQYF TGCGCCAGCAGCTTGGCCGCACTAGGGGAGACCCAGTACTTC
TRBJ2-7 - once TRBV11-2 CASSLRWNQYF TGTGCCAGCAGCCTCAGGTGGAACCAGTACTTC
TRBJ2-5 TRBD1 - TRBV5-4 CASSSITGGRGETQYF TGTGCCAGCAGCTCGATTACAGGGGGAAGGGGAGAGACCCAGTACTTC
TRBJ1-3 TRBD1 once TRBV11-2 CASSLVGTVGNTIYF TGTGCCAGCAGCTTAGTGGGGACAGTAGGAAACACCATATATTTT
TRBJ2-5 TRBD2 - TRBV19 CASSPTGGQETQYF TGTGCCAGTAGCCCCACGGGGGGCCAAGAGACCCAGTACTTC
TRBJ1-5 - - TRBV10-3 CAISTGNQPQHF TGTGCCATCAGTACAGGGAACCAGCCCCAGCATTTT
TRBJ2-7 TRBD1 - TRBV11-2 CASSPGQGPYEQYF TGTGCCAGCAGCCCGGGACAGGGCCCCTACGAGCAGTACTTC
TRBJ1-4 - few TRBV27 CASTGTSIATNEKLFF TGTGCCAGCACCGGGACATCAATCGCAACTAATGAAAAACTGTTTTTT
TRBJ1-1 TRBD1 - TRBV18 CASSPDRESTEAFF TGTGCCAGCTCACCAGACAGGGAGAGCACTGAAGCTTTCTTT
TRBJ2-5 TRBD2 few TRBV3-1/TRBV3-2 CASSQGNGGGETQYF TGTGCCAGCAGCCAAGGAAACGGGGGAGGGGAGACCCAGTACTTC
TRBJ2-1 - - TRBV3-1/TRBV3-2 CASSPQRYSGNNEQFF TGTGCCAGCAGCCCACAAAGGTATAGCGGCAACAATGAGCAGTTCTTC
TRBJ1-4 - - TRBV7-8 CASSRGREKLFF TGTGCCAGCAGCCGGGGCCGGGAAAAACTGTTTTTT
TRBJ1-2 - - TRBV30 CALQGNGYTF TGTGCCTTACAGGGAAATGGCTACACCTTC
TRBJ2-3 TRBD1 once TRBV27 CASSPRDSWDTQYF TGTGCCAGCAGTCCCAGGGACAGTTGGGATACGCAGTATTTT
TRBJ1-2 - - TRBV30 CAWSVSRGSNGYTF TGTGCCTGGAGTGTCTCCCGGGGTTCCAATGGCTACACCTTC
TRBJ2-7 TRBD1 once TRBV6-5 CASRRGQGIYEQYF TGTGCCAGCAGGAGGGGACAGGGGATCTACGAGCAGTACTTC
TRBJ1-1 - - TRBV2 CANSRQENTEAFF TGTGCCAACTCCCGACAGGAGAACACTGAAGCTTTCTTT
TRBJ1-1 TRBD1 - TRBV9 CASSVDGTGVTEAFF TGTGCCAGCAGCGTCGATGGGACAGGGGTTACTGAAGCTTTCTTT
TRBJ2-3 TRBD2 - TRBV3-1/TRBV3-2 CASSQLAGRDTQYF TGTGCCAGCAGCCAGCTAGCGGGGAGGGATACGCAGTATTTT
TRBJ2-1 TRBD2 - TRBV11-3 CASSLLAGHGDEQFF TGTGCCAGCAGCTTACTAGCGGGGCATGGGGATGAGCAGTTCTTC
TRBJ1-2 TRBD1 - TRBV13 CASSTNRGSSGYTF TGTGCCAGCAGCACCAACAGGGGAAGTAGTGGCTACACCTTC
TRBJ2-5 - - TRBV5-1 CASSLAGYQETQYF TGCGCCAGCAGCTTGGCGGGTTACCAAGAGACCCAGTACTTC
TRBJ2-3 - - TRBV11-2 CASSRTVSGEDTQYF TGTGCCAGCAGCAGGACAGTGTCCGGAGAAGATACGCAGTATTTT
TRBJ2-3 TRBD2 - TRBV7-9 CASGLGLYTQYF TGTGCCAGCGGACTAGGCCTTTATACGCAGTATTTT
TRBJ1-4 - few TRBV2 CASRELGHRNEKLFF TGTGCCAGCAGAGAGCTGGGACATCGGAATGAAAAACTGTTTTTT
TRBJ2-5 TRBD2 - TRBV6-5 CASSYGRLADQETQYF TGTGCCAGCAGTTACGGGCGACTAGCGGACCAAGAGACCCAGTACTTC
TRBJ2-3 - - TRBV19 CASRDRDSTHTQYF TGTGCCAGTAGGGACCGGGACTCGACCCATACGCAGTATTTT
TRBJ1-2 - - TRBV12-3/TRBV12-4 CASRNTFYGYTF TGTGCCAGCAGGAACACCTTCTATGGCTACACCTTC
TRBJ2-2 TRBD1 - TRBV5-5 CASRAETGWTGELFF TGTGCCAGCAGGGCGGAGACAGGGTGGACCGGGGAGCTGTTTTTT
TRBJ1-5 - few TRBV5-4 CASSRDNPTGNQPQHF TGTGCCAGCAGCCGGGACAACCCCACGGGCAATCAGCCCCAGCATTTT
TRBJ2-3 TRBD2 - TRBV28 CASRGSGGTSTDTQYF TGTGCCAGCAGGGGGAGCGGGGGAACTAGCACAGATACGCAGTATTTT
TRBJ2-7 - once TRBV10-3 CAILARGTYEQYF TGTGCCATTCTAGCCCGAGGGACCTACGAGCAGTACTTC
TRBJ1-5 - once TRBV7-2 CASSFQANGGNQPQHF TGTGCCAGCAGCTTTCAGGCGAACGGCGGCAATCAGCCCCAGCATTTT
TRBJ2-5 TRBD2 - TRBV2 CASSEGLARGTQYF TGTGCCAGCAGTGAAGGACTAGCGAGGGGGACCCAGTACTTC
TRBJ2-5 TRBD2 - TRBV10-3 CVTGEGETQYF TGTGTAACGGGGGAGGGTGAGACCCAGTACTTC
TRBJ1-1 - - TRBV5-1 CASSQRGGVRYTEAFF TGCGCCAGCAGCCAGCGAGGGGGGGTAAGGTACACTGAAGCTTTCTTT
TRBJ2-3 - once TRBV18 CASSPRTAYPRGDTQYF TGTGCCAGCTCACCGAGGACAGCCTATCCACGAGGAGATACGCAGTATTTT
TRBJ2-2 TRBD1 - TRBV19 CASSRDRVTGELFF TGTGCCAGTTCGAGGGACAGGGTAACCGGGGAGCTGTTTTTT
TRBJ2-2 - - TRBV7-3 CASSPTGVQGGELFF TGTGCCAGCAGCCCAACGGGAGTACAAGGCGGGGAGCTGTTTTTT
TRBJ2-1 - - TRBV6-1 CASSESFLDEQFF TGTGCCAGCAGTGAATCGTTTCTTGATGAGCAGTTCTTC
TRBJ1-5 - - TRBV12-3/TRBV12-4 CASSNRNNQPQHF TGTGCCAGCAGCAACAGAAACAATCAGCCCCAGCATTTT
TRBJ2-2 TRBD1 once TRBV2 CASSEEGAAGELFF TGTGCCAGCAGTGAAGAGGGGGCGGCCGGGGAGCTGTTTTTT
TRBJ1-1 - - TRBV7-9 CASSFTGTTTGAFF TGTGCCAGCAGCTTTACCGGGACAACAACTGGGGCTTTCTTT
TRBJ1-3 - - TRBV27 CASSRGRGLGNTIYF TGTGCCAGCAGCCGTGGTCGGGGTCTGGGAAACACCATATATTTT
TRBJ1-1 TRBD1 - TRBV27 CASSDRGRGNTEAFF TGTGCCAGCAGTGACAGGGGGCGAGGGAACACTGAAGCTTTCTTT
TRBJ2-5 - - TRBV3-1/TRBV3-2 CASSRGLQETQYF TGTGCCAGCAGCCGGGGACTGCAAGAGACCCAGTACTTC